Presented here are 14 T cell receptor beta chains from one specimen sequenced in a study of glioma-infiltrating T cells. Amplification of TCR alpha and beta CDR3 regions from RNA used iRepertoire nested multiplex PCR. A single record per CDR3 protein comes from TCRdb applying MiXCR to the multiplex PCR reads. Of approximately 110,000 distinct CDR3 sequences listed, approximately 25% were seen once; the top ten hold approximately 16%. The specimen sequenced was glioma tissue, nonneoplastic brain tissue, or PBMCs (not recorded which). The receptors derive from a human donor with low-grade glioma or glioblastoma, undergoing nonglioma brain surgery, or in good health (not recorded which).

This rearrangement joins TRBV6-6 to TRBJ2-7; D remains unclear. This CDR3 has 15 residues. The germline CDR1 and CDR2 sequences are MNHNY and SVGAGI (reference sequence). Deletions cut 7 bases from V and 2 bases from J, with 18 bases between. CDR3 nucleotide sequence: TGTGCCAGCAATAAACAAGCCAAGGGAACCTACGAGCAGTACTTC. Translated, it gives CASNKQAKGTYEQYF.

The chain employs TRBV6-5 and TRBJ2-7; 7 nucleotides align to TRBD2. V was clipped by 6 bases and J by 2 bases; unmatched bases: 10. Germline-derived CDR1 and CDR2 are MNHEY and SVGAGI. This CDR3 is 15 amino acids long. In DNA form, the CDR3 reads TGTGCCAGCAGCGACTCAAGCGGGATCACCTACGAGCAGTACTTC. It is translated as CASSDSSGITYEQYF.

This clonotype was observed many times. This sequence joins TRBV28 and TRBJ1-1; D remains ambiguous. V lost 6 bases and J 5 bases, leaving 4 bases between the germline ends. The CDR3 length is 10 residues. Germline V lookup: CDR1 MDHEN, CDR2 SYDVKM. CDR3 region: CASSTTEAFF. The CDR3 DNA is TGTGCCAGCAGCACGACTGAAGCTTTCTTT.

This clonotype has at least ten counts. V usage is TRBV4-1 and J usage is TRBJ2-5; D remains unclear. The CDR3 totals 14 residues. Germline CDR1 and CDR2: MGHRA and YSYEKL. V gave up 1 base and J gave up 2 bases, with 8 bases separating them. The CDR3 sequence is CASSQVTEQETQYF. The CDR3, as DNA: TGCGCCAGCAGCCAAGTTACCGAACAAGAGACCCAGTACTTC.

This clonotype was observed a handful of times. V gene TRBV9 combines with J gene TRBJ2-7; 7 bases line up with TRBD1. Germline-derived CDR1 and CDR2 are SGDLS and YYNGEE. This CDR3 has 15 residues. The V and J ends lost 1 base and 0 bases, in that order; junction bases with no gene match: 4. The CDR3 sequence is CASSVWDSLSYEQYF. The CDR3, as DNA: TGTGCCAGCAGCGTATGGGACAGCCTCTCCTACGAGCAGTACTTC.

In regard to this clonotype: A much larger clonotype is one base distant, so this may be a read error. The J gene is TRBJ1-1, the V gene TRBV19; 9 nucleotides align to TRBD1. The CDR3 has 14 amino acids. Losses at the gene ends were 4 bases for V and 6 bases for J; bases not matched to a gene: 6. Germline V lookup: CDR1 LNHDA, CDR2 SQIVND (reference sequence). The CDR3 sequence is CASSTDRGDAEAFF. CDR3 in DNA: TGTGCCAGTAGTACGGACAGGGGTGACGCTGAAGCTTTCTTT.

With regard to this clonotype: The junction does not match germline at one end; this may be a read error. This chain joins TRBV7-2 and TRBJ1-3, with a possible D match to TRBD1 (5 bases). Germline V CDR1 and CDR2: SGHTA, FQGNSA. The length of the CDR3 is 13 residues. CDR3: CASSFLGGNAIYF. CDR3 DNA sequence: TGTGCCAGCAGCTTCCTGGGGGGAAACGCCATATATTTT.

This clonotype appeared many times. V is TRBV19 and J is TRBJ2-5; no clear D gene. Germline CDR1 is LNHDA and CDR2 is SQIVND (reference sequence). V shed 4 bases and J shed 2 bases, with 8 bases lying between them. The CDR3 is 13 amino acids. The CDR3 nucleotides are TGTGCCAGTAGTAACAGAGATCAAGAGACCCAGTACTTC. Protein product: CASSNRDQETQYF.

A few counts support this clonotype. The V call is TRBV29-1, the J call TRBJ2-5, with 9 bases aligning to TRBD1. The CDR3 sequence is 14 residues long. Germline loops: CDR1 SQVTM, CDR2 ANQGSEA. V trimming: 5 bases; J trimming: 4 bases; junction bases outside the gene matches: 8. CDR3 sequence: CSVTSGTGSETQYF. As DNA, the CDR3 is TGCAGCGTTACCTCCGGGACAGGGTCAGAGACCCAGTACTTC.

Points on this clonotype: A much larger clone sits a single nucleotide away, making a read error possible. The chain uses TRBV14 and TRBJ1-6; tentative D call: TRBD1 (5 bases). CDR1 is SGHDN, CDR2 FVKESK, per germline. This CDR3 region has 15 residues. V gave up 4 bases and J gave up 7 bases, with 14 bases separating them. CDR3 nucleotides: TGTGCCAGCAGCCGAACGGGGGGTAAAAATTCACCCCTCCACTTT. It specifies CASSRTGGKNSPLHF.

CDR3: CASSPSNGQEQYF. Written as DNA, the CDR3 is TGTGCCAGCAGCCCCTCGAATGGACAAGAGCAGTACTTC. The J gene is TRBJ2-7, the V gene TRBV7-9; TRBD1 might be the D (5 bases). This CDR3 is 13 amino acids long. Germline assignment: CDR1 SEHNR and CDR2 FQNEAQ (reference sequence). The V gene lost 5 bases and the J gene lost 7 bases, with 15 bases spanning the gap.

This clonotype was counted ten times or more. The chain recombines TRBV25-1 with TRBJ1-1, with TRBD1 matching 9 bases. Germline V lookup: CDR1 MGHDK, CDR2 SYGVNS. There are 14 residues in the CDR3. With V trimmed by 5 bases and J by 4 bases, 5 bases remained unmatched. CDR3 nucleotides: TGTGCCAGCAGTCAGACAGGGGGATCCACTGAAGCTTTCTTT. It translates to CASSQTGGSTEAFF.

In this sample, this clonotype turned up many times. The chain uses TRBV2 and TRBJ1-1; D is undetermined. Trimming cost V 4 bases and J 1 base, with 10 bases left between them. CDR3 length equals 14 residues. Germline CDR1 reads SNHLY; CDR2 reads FYNNEI. For the CDR3, the DNA is TGTGCCAGCAGTGGGGCGCCCGGGAACACTGAAGCTTTCTTT. As protein: CASSGAPGNTEAFF.

This clonotype has ten or more counts. J is TRBJ2-3 and V is TRBV7-9; D tentatively reads TRBD1 or TRBD2 (6 bases each). There are 16 residues in the CDR3. Per the germline V gene, CDR1 is SEHNR and CDR2 is FQNEAQ (reference sequence). V lost 0 bases and J 6 bases, leaving 16 bases between the germline ends. CDR3 region: CASSLALSGQGDTQYF. The CDR3 DNA reads TGTGCCAGCAGCTTAGCGCTTAGCGGTCAGGGGGATACGCAGTATTTT.